Listed below are T cell receptor beta chains from one sample, sequenced in a study of shared clonotypes between healthy human individuals. Libraries were prepared by immunoSEQ multiplex PCR; TCRdb keeps only in-frame clonotypes and omits some of them. Of around 2.3 million clones in the sample, approximately 94% were seen once. The sequenced sample was naive CD4+ T cells sorted from blood. These receptors all stem from a man younger than 30 in good health. The CDR3 runs from the conserved cysteine through the conserved F or W. A D gene is named only where the DNA matches it firmly. Not every row has a clone size; where given, it reads once, few, many or a size class.

J: TRBJ2-3
D: TRBD2
V: TRBV28
length: 14
size: .
CDR3: CASTRAGVTDTQYF
DNA: TGTGCCAGCACTAGGGCGGGGGTCACAGATACGCAGTATTTT

J: TRBJ1-2
D: .
V: TRBV9
length: 12
size: .
CDR3: CASSVDGYGYTF
DNA: TGTGCCAGCAGCGTAGATGGGTATGGCTACACCTTC

J: TRBJ2-1
D: .
V: TRBV28
length: 16
size: .
CDR3: CASSWTISSSYNEQFF
DNA: TGTGCCAGCAGCTGGACTATCTCGAGCTCCTACAATGAGCAGTTCTTC

J: TRBJ2-5
D: TRBD2
V: TRBV7-2
length: 15
size: .
CDR3: CASSSGTSGARAQYF
DNA: TGTGCCAGCAGCTCAGGGACTAGCGGAGCTCGGGCCCAGTACTTC

J: TRBJ1-1
D: .
V: TRBV11-2
length: 14
size: .
CDR3: CASSPTHKNTEAFF
DNA: TGTGCCAGCAGCCCGACGCACAAGAACACTGAAGCTTTCTTT

J: TRBJ2-7
D: .
V: TRBV18
length: 14
size: .
CDR3: CATSEGSVSYEQYF
DNA: TGTGCCACTTCGGAGGGAAGTGTCTCCTACGAGCAGTACTTC

J: TRBJ1-1
D: TRBD1
V: TRBV7-3
length: 14
size: .
CDR3: CASSYRGPGTEAFF
DNA: TGTGCCAGCAGCTACAGGGGACCGGGGACTGAAGCTTTCTTT

J: TRBJ2-7
D: .
V: TRBV6-5
length: 14
size: .
CDR3: CASSKDSLASEQYF
DNA: TGTGCCAGCAGCAAGGACAGCTTGGCAAGCGAGCAGTACTTC

J: TRBJ1-2
D: TRBD1
V: TRBV6-1
length: 13
size: .
CDR3: CATRWDRANGYTF
DNA: TGTGCCACCCGGTGGGACAGGGCTAATGGCTACACCTTC

J: TRBJ1-2
D: TRBD1
V: TRBV6-6
length: 14
size: .
CDR3: CASRQTGTVYGYTF
DNA: TGTGCCAGCAGGCAGACCGGGACAGTCTATGGCTACACCTTC

J: TRBJ2-1
D: TRBD2
V: TRBV5-1
length: 15
size: .
CDR3: CASSLESSGVNEQFF
DNA: TGCGCCAGCAGCTTGGAGTCTAGCGGGGTTAATGAGCAGTTCTTC

J: TRBJ1-5
D: .
V: TRBV6-1
length: 13
size: .
CDR3: CASSEASNQPQHF
DNA: TGTGCCAGCAGTGAAGCTAGCAATCAGCCCCAGCATTTT

J: TRBJ2-7
D: .
V: TRBV27
length: 13
size: once
CDR3: CASSPRLGYEQYF
DNA: TGTGCCAGCTCCCCCCGACTAGGCTACGAGCAGTACTTC

J: TRBJ1-2
D: TRBD1
V: TRBV5-1
length: 15
size: .
CDR3: CASSSETGRNYGYTF
DNA: TGCGCCAGCAGCTCCGAGACAGGGAGGAACTATGGCTACACCTTC

J: TRBJ2-5
D: TRBD1
V: TRBV2
length: 13
size: .
CDR3: CASSPTGTAGEYF
DNA: TGTGCCAGCAGTCCTACCGGGACAGCCGGGGAGTACTTC

J: TRBJ2-7
D: .
V: TRBV10-3
length: 11
size: .
CDR3: CAIRGSYEQYF
DNA: TGTGCCATCAGGGGCTCCTACGAGCAGTACTTC

J: TRBJ1-6
D: .
V: TRBV6-1
length: 13
size: .
CDR3: CASLQTANSPLHF
DNA: TGTGCCAGTCTCCAGACAGCTAATTCACCCCTCCACTTT

J: TRBJ1-2
D: .
V: TRBV29-1
length: 12
size: few
CDR3: CSVDPQEDGYTF
DNA: TGCAGCGTTGACCCCCAAGAGGATGGCTACACCTTC

J: TRBJ1-1
D: .
V: TRBV27
length: 14
size: .
CDR3: CATAQWGRGTEAFF
DNA: TGTGCCACCGCCCAGTGGGGGCGGGGAACTGAAGCTTTCTTT

J: TRBJ2-5
D: TRBD2
V: TRBV5-4
length: 15
size: .
CDR3: CASSLTSGEQETQYF
DNA: TGTGCCAGCAGCTTGACTAGCGGGGAGCAAGAGACCCAGTACTTC

J: TRBJ1-1
D: .
V: TRBV28
length: 13
size: .
CDR3: CASSPRLGLGGFF
DNA: TGTGCCAGCAGTCCACGTTTGGGGTTGGGGGGTTTCTTT

J: TRBJ1-1
D: TRBD1
V: TRBV18
length: 14
size: .
CDR3: CASSPNTGAPEAFF
DNA: TGTGCCAGCTCACCGAACACAGGGGCACCTGAAGCTTTCTTT

J: TRBJ2-5
D: TRBD1
V: TRBV6-6
length: 14
size: once
CDR3: CASSKPDRVGTQYF
DNA: TGTGCCAGCAGTAAACCGGACAGGGTAGGGACCCAGTACTTC

J: TRBJ1-2
D: .
V: TRBV4-1
length: 12
size: .
CDR3: CASSLAGYGYTF
DNA: TGCGCCAGCAGCCTCGCAGGGTATGGCTACACCTTC

J: TRBJ1-1
D: .
V: TRBV28
length: 14
size: .
CDR3: CASRLQTPNTEAFF
DNA: TGTGCCAGCAGGCTCCAGACACCGAACACTGAAGCTTTCTTT

J: TRBJ1-6
D: .
V: TRBV7-3
length: 18
size: .
CDR3: CASSLLGGLSSYNSPLHF
DNA: TGTGCCAGCAGCTTACTCGGCGGTCTGAGCTCCTATAATTCACCCCTCCACTTT

J: TRBJ1-1
D: .
V: TRBV2
length: 14
size: .
CDR3: CASNGGNAYTEAFF
DNA: TGTGCCAGCAACGGGGGGAATGCGTACACTGAAGCTTTCTTT

J: TRBJ1-1
D: .
V: TRBV20-1
length: 10
size: .
CDR3: CSAEATEAFF
DNA: TGCAGTGCCGAGGCCACTGAAGCTTTCTTT

J: TRBJ2-1
D: .
V: TRBV19
length: 17
size: .
CDR3: CASSTSPGRGSYNEQFF
DNA: TGTGCCAGTAGTACGTCCCCGGGCCGAGGGTCCTACAATGAGCAGTTCTTC

J: TRBJ2-7
D: TRBD2
V: TRBV6-5
length: 14
size: .
CDR3: CASSRLAGVREQYF
DNA: TGTGCCAGCAGCCGACTAGCGGGAGTGAGGGAGCAGTACTTC

J: TRBJ1-3
D: .
V: TRBV10-2
length: 14
size: .
CDR3: CASSEFSSGNTIYF
DNA: TGCGCCAGCAGTGAATTCAGCTCTGGAAACACCATATATTTT

J: TRBJ1-1
D: .
V: TRBV5-4
length: 14
size: .
CDR3: CASSLAALNTEAFF
DNA: TGTGCCAGCAGCTTGGCCGCACTTAACACTGAAGCTTTCTTT

J: TRBJ2-7
D: TRBD1
V: TRBV5-1
length: 17
size: .
CDR3: CASSLGTGTGRSYEQYF
DNA: TGCGCCAGCAGCTTGGGGACAGGGACCGGGAGATCCTACGAGCAGTACTTC

J: TRBJ2-2
D: .
V: TRBV7-9
length: 16
size: once
CDR3: CASSSQRVANTGELFF
DNA: TGTGCCAGCAGCTCCCAGCGGGTCGCGAACACCGGGGAGCTGTTTTTT

J: TRBJ2-3
D: .
V: TRBV2
length: 16
size: once
CDR3: CASSDPGGGDTDTQYF
DNA: TGTGCCAGCAGTGATCCCGGCGGGGGCGACACAGATACGCAGTATTTT

J: TRBJ1-2
D: TRBD1
V: TRBV6-5
length: 15
size: .
CDR3: CASSYGDRSNYGYTF
DNA: TGTGCCAGCAGTTACGGGGACAGATCTAACTATGGCTACACCTTC

J: TRBJ2-7
D: .
V: TRBV5-4
length: 15
size: .
CDR3: CASSLGSAGNYEQYF
DNA: TGTGCCAGCAGCTTGGGAAGTGCAGGGAACTACGAGCAGTACTTC

J: TRBJ1-4
D: .
V: TRBV30
length: 13
size: .
CDR3: CAWSSQGREKLFF
DNA: TGTGCCTGGAGTAGCCAGGGACGCGAAAAACTGTTTTTT

J: TRBJ2-7
D: .
V: TRBV7-2
length: 14
size: .
CDR3: CASSLEEGNYEQYF
DNA: TGTGCCAGCAGCTTAGAGGAGGGCAACTACGAGCAGTACTTC

J: TRBJ1-6
D: .
V: TRBV18
length: 13
size: .
CDR3: CASSQGVEAPLHF
DNA: TGTGCCAGCTCACAAGGGGTGGAAGCCCCCCTCCACTTT

J: TRBJ1-5
D: .
V: TRBV4-1
length: 14
size: .
CDR3: CASSQVTSNQPQHF
DNA: TGCGCCAGCAGCCAAGTTACCAGCAATCAGCCCCAGCATTTT

J: TRBJ1-5
D: TRBD1
V: TRBV19
length: 15
size: .
CDR3: CASRTSQGAYQPQHF
DNA: TGTGCCAGTAGAACTTCCCAGGGGGCCTATCAGCCCCAGCATTTT

J: TRBJ2-5
D: TRBD2
V: TRBV5-6
length: 16
size: .
CDR3: CASSLLAGGSIETQYF
DNA: TGTGCCAGCAGCTTATTAGCGGGAGGGAGTATAGAGACCCAGTACTTC

J: TRBJ1-5
D: .
V: TRBV15
length: 15
size: .
CDR3: CATSSPLGLRQPQHF
DNA: TGTGCCACCAGCAGCCCCTTGGGGTTGAGACAGCCCCAGCATTTT

J: TRBJ2-7
D: .
V: TRBV28
length: 12
size: .
CDR3: CASNPWGVEQYF
DNA: TGTGCCAGCAATCCCTGGGGGGTCGAGCAGTACTTC

J: TRBJ1-5
D: TRBD1
V: TRBV19
length: 15
size: .
CDR3: CASSIVQGAGQPQHF
DNA: TGTGCCAGTAGTATAGTACAGGGGGCTGGTCAGCCCCAGCATTTT

J: TRBJ2-1
D: .
V: TRBV9
length: 11
size: once
CDR3: CASSGGDEQFF
DNA: TGTGCCAGCAGCGGAGGGGATGAGCAGTTCTTC

J: TRBJ1-5
D: .
V: TRBV2
length: 15
size: .
CDR3: CASSTATALNQPQHF
DNA: TGTGCCAGCAGTACGGCGACAGCTCTGAATCAGCCCCAGCATTTT

J: TRBJ2-7
D: TRBD1
V: TRBV30
length: 12
size: .
CDR3: CACRDSPYEQYF
DNA: TGTGCCTGTCGGGACAGTCCCTACGAGCAGTACTTC

J: TRBJ2-7
D: TRBD1
V: TRBV6-5
length: 14
size: .
CDR3: CASSRQGGGGEQYF
DNA: TGTGCCAGCAGCCGACAGGGTGGAGGAGGCGAGCAGTACTTC

J: TRBJ2-7
D: .
V: TRBV21-1
length: 14
size: .
CDR3: CASGSGTSSYEQYF
DNA: TGTGCCAGCGGTAGCGGGACGTCCTCCTACGAGCAGTACTTC